The TCR beta chain described here comes from a study of Graves' ophthalmopathy and Graves' hyperthyroidism. CDR1 and CDR2 from the germline V gene are ENHRY and SYGVKD. The CDR3 is made up of 15 amino acids. Remarks on this clonotype: One junction end disagrees with the germline gene, perhaps due to a read error.

The diagnosis combined clinical symptoms, thyroxine, TRAb, thyroid ultrasound and orbital computed tomography scans. Amplification of the TCR beta CDR3 regions used RNA transcripts (as template). Amplification began with first-round RT-PCR using HTBI primers, then second-round multiplex PCR was performed. Via MiXCR, TCRdb re-called the multiplex PCR reads, giving one row per CDR3 protein. The sample holds about 550,000 distinct CDR3 sequences; roughly 39% are singletons and the top ten take roughly 4.5%. This chain connects TRBV10-3 to TRBJ2-3, with a tentative D call TRBD2 (7 bases). Material for sequencing was peripheral blood or thyroid tissue (not recorded which). The origin of this receptor is an adult man with Graves' hyperthyroidism. CDR3 DNA sequence: TGTGCCAGCAGTTTCGGGGGGCCGGGGACAGATACGCAGTATTTT. Its protein product is CASSFGGPGTDTQYF.